The 2 T cell receptor beta chains listed next were all sequenced from one sample in a study of Ad26.COV2.S vaccination and SARS-CoV-2 variants. Data came from immunoSEQ multiplex PCR; TCRdb stores just in-frame clones and leaves some out. The data hold 410,000 or so clones, with 92% observed a single time. Documented treatment: around 19 received Ad26.COV2.S at low or high dose, single or two shots; 5 received placebo; per-sample allocation not given. At day 63 after the first vaccine or placebo injection, samples were drawn. The sample in question was peripheral blood, obtained in a trial of Ad26.COV2.S vaccine versus placebo. Every receptor here comes from a person aged 18-60 years who received the Ad26.COV2.S COVID-19 vaccine or a placebo.

The chain combines TRBV29-1 with TRBJ2-1; TRBD1 agrees at 7 bases. The germline V gene has CDR1 SQVTM and CDR2 ANQGSEA. The CDR3 has 13 amino acids. Unmatched junction bases numbered 8, after V lost 6 bases and J lost 6 bases. CDR3 in DNA: TGCAGCGTCGTACAGGGACAGATCAATGAGCAGTTCTTC. Translated: CSVVQGQINEQFF.

This clone showed up just a few times. The chain's CDR3 is CASSPGDRPYEQYF. DNA for the CDR3: TGTGCCAGCAGCCCGGGGGACAGACCCTACGAGCAGTACTTC. The J gene is TRBJ2-7, the V gene TRBV7-9, with a possible D match to TRBD1 (7 bases). The germline gives CDR1 SEHNR, CDR2 FQNEAQ (reference sequence). The CDR3 covers 14 residues. The V and J ends lost 5 bases and 2 bases respectively, with 13 bases between them.